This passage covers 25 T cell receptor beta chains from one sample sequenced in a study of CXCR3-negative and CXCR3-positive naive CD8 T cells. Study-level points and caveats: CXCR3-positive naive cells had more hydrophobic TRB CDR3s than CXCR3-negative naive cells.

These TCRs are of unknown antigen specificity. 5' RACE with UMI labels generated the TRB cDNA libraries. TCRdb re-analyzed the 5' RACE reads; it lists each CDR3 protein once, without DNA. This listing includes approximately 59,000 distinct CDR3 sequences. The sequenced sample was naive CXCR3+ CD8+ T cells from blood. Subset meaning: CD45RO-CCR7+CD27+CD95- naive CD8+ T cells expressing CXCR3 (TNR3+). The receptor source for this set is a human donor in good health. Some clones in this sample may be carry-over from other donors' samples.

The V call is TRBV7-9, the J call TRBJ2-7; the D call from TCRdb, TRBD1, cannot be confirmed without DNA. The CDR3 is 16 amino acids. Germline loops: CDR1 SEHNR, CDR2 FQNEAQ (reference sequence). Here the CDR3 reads CASSEGTGGKTYEQYF.

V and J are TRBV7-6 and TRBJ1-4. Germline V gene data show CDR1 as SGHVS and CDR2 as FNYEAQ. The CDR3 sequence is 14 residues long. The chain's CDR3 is CASSFGGVNEKLFF.

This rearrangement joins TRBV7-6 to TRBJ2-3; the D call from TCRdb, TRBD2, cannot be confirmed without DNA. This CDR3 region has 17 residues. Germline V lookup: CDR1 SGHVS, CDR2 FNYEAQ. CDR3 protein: CASSSLSGGFIADTQYF.

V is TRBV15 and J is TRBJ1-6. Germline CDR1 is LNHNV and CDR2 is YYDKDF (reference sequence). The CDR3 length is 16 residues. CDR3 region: CATSREPLKMDSPLHF.

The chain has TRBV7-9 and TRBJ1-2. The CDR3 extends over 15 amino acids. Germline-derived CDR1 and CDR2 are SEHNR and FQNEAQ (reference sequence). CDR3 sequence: CASSLAPDGRYGYTF.

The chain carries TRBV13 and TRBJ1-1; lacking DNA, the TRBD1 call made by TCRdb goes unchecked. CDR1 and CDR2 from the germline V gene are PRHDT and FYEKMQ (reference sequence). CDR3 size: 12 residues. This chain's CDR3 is CASSPTANEAFF.

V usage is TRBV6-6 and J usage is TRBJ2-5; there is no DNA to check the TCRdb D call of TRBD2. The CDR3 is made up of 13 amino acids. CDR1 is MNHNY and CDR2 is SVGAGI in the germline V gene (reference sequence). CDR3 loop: CASRERAQETQYF.

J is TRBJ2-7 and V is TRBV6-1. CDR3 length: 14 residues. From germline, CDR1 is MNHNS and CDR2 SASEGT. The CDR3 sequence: CASSERRSPYEQYF.

CDR3 sequence reads: CASSIQIRGGFQPQHF. The chain has TRBV19 and TRBJ1-5; checking the TCRdb D call of TRBD1 is not possible without DNA. The CDR3 runs 16 residues. CDR1 LNHDA and CDR2 SQIVND come from the germline V gene (reference sequence).

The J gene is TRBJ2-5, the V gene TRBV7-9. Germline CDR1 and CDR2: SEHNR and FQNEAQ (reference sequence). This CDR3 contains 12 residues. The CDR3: CASSLAARNQYF.

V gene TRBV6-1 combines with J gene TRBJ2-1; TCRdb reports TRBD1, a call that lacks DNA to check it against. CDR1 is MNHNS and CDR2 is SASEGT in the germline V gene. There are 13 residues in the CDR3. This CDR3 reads CASSPERRDEQFF.

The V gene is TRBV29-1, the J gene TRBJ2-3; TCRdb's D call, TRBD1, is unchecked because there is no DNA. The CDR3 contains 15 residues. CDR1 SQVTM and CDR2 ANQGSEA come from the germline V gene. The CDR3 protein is CSVEGAGGWSDTQYF.

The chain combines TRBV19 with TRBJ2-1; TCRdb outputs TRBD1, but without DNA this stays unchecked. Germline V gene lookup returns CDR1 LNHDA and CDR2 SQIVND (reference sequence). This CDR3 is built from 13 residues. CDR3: CASREPRGDEQFF.

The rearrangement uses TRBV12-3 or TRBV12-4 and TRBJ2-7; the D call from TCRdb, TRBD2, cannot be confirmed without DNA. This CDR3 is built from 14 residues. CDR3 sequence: CASTHGTSSYEQYF.

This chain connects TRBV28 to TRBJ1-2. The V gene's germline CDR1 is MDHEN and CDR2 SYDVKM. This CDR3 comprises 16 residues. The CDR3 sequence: CASSYDAHPTVGGYTF.

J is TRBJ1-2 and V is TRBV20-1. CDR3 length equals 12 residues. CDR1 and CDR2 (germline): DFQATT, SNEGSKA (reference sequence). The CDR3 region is CSARPVNYGYTF.

The CDR3 here is CSVVDSLANIQYF. The chain uses TRBV29-1 and TRBJ2-4; TCRdb's assignment of TRBD1 cannot be checked, as there is no DNA. CDR1 SQVTM and CDR2 ANQGSEA come from the germline V gene. This CDR3 is 13 amino acids long.

This CDR3 is CASRWGADTQYF. The chain uses TRBV6-2 or TRBV6-3 and TRBJ2-3. The V gene's germline CDR1 is MNHEY and CDR2 SVGEGT. This CDR3 is 12 amino acids long.

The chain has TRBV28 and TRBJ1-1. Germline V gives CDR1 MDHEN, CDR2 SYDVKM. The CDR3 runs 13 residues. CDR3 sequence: CAISGGTNTEAFF.

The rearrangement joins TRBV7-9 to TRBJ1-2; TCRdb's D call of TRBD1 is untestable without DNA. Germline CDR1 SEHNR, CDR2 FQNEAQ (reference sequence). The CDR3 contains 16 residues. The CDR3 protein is CASSLASGTANYGYTF.

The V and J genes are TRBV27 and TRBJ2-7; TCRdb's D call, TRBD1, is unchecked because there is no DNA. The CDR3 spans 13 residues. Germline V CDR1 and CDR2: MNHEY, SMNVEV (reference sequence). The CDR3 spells CASRQGHNYEQYF.

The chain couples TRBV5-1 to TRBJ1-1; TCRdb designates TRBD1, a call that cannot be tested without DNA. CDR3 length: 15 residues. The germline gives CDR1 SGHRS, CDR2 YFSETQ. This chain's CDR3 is CASSPPQGWDTEAFF.

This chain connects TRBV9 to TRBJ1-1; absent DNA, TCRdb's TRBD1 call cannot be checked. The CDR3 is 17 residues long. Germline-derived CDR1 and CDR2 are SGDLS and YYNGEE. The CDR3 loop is CASSVRDRGFMNTEAFF.

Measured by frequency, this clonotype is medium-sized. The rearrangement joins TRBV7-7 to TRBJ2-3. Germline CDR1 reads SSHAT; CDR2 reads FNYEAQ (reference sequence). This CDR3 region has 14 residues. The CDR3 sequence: CASSLEAGTDTQYF.

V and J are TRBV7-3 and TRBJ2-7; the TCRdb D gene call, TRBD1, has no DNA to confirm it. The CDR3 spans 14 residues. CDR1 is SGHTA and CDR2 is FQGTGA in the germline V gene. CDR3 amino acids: CASSLGRGAYEQYF.